The 25 T cell receptor beta chains in this list originate from one sample, sequenced in a study of cytomegalovirus exposure and HLA in healthy donors (dated 2017 in TCRdb). Receptor amplification or capture employed the immunoSEQ multiplex PCR assay. TCRdb mirrors the immuneACCESS table, restricted to in-frame sequences. Some clones are absent from its copies; in checked studies, under half trace to an unresolved V gene, and the reason for the others is unknown. Here the sample has around 260,000 clones; around 91% occur a single time. Roughly 3% of the sample is held by the ten biggest clonotypes. The specimen was PBMCs. Receptors were obtained from a young woman in good health and CMV-seronegative.

The chain joins TRBV7-2 to TRBJ2-7; D remains unclear. Trimming shortened V by 5 bases and J by 2 bases, and 7 bases separated the two germline ends. CDR3 size: 12 residues. Germline V gene lookup returns CDR1 SGHTA and CDR2 FQGNSA. CDR3 DNA sequence: TGTGCCAGCAGCCTTAATACCTACGAGCAGTACTTC. It yields the protein CASSLNTYEQYF.

The rearrangement joins TRBV27 to TRBJ2-7, with 11 bases that match TRBD2. From germline, CDR1 is MNHEY and CDR2 SMNVEV (reference sequence). The trim removed 3 bases at V and 5 bases at J, leaving 6 bases unmatched. The CDR3 totals 15 residues. The CDR3 loop is CASSLGSGRDHEQYF. The DNA of the CDR3 is TGTGCCAGCAGTTTGGGTAGCGGGAGGGACCACGAGCAGTACTTC.

The chain links TRBV4-1 to TRBJ1-2; D may be TRBD1 (5 bases). V lost 1 base and J 3 bases, leaving 9 bases between the germline ends. Germline CDR1 reads MGHRA; CDR2 reads YSYEKL. This CDR3 comprises 14 residues. The CDR3 nucleotides read TGCGCCAGCAGCCAAGTCCAGGGTGACTATGGCTACACCTTC. It specifies CASSQVQGDYGYTF.

The V call is TRBV27, the J call TRBJ2-4; TRBD2 agrees at 9 bases. Germline lookup yields CDR1 MNHEY and CDR2 SMNVEV (reference sequence). This CDR3 spans 16 amino acids. V was clipped by 7 bases and J by 5 bases; unmatched bases: 12. CDR3 bases: TGTGCCAGCACCTTTAGGGCTATAGCGGGGGAAAACATTCAGTACTTC. Amino acid sequence: CASTFRAIAGENIQYF.

The chain recombines TRBV5-1 with TRBJ2-2; D is undetermined. V dropped 0 bases and J dropped 7 bases, with 10 bases sitting between them. The CDR3 runs 14 residues. The germline CDR1 and CDR2 sequences are SGHRS and YFSETQ. In nucleotides, the CDR3 is TGCGCCAGCAGCTTGGCCGTAGGGAACGGGGAGCTGTTTTTT. It yields the protein CASSLAVGNGELFF.

V usage is TRBV27 and J usage is TRBJ1-2, with 11 bases lining up with TRBD1. This CDR3 spans 14 amino acids. Unmatched junction bases numbered 4, after V lost 8 bases and J lost 2 bases. The V gene's germline CDR1 is MNHEY and CDR2 SMNVEV (reference sequence). Here the CDR3 reads CASADRGLNYGYTF. CDR3 sequence (DNA): TGTGCCAGCGCGGACAGGGGGCTCAACTATGGCTACACCTTC.

J is TRBJ2-3 and V is TRBV29-1; either TRBD1 or TRBD2 may supply D (6 bases each). CDR1 is SQVTM and CDR2 is ANQGSEA in the germline V gene. Deletions cut 4 bases from V and 5 bases from J, with 13 bases between. The CDR3 sequence is 13 residues long. This CDR3 is CSVAGGGKDTQYF. Here the CDR3 DNA reads TGCAGCGTTGCCGGGGGCGGGAAAGATACGCAGTATTTT.

The chain uses TRBV25-1 and TRBJ2-5, with D maybe TRBD2 (5 bases). The V and J ends lost 3 bases and 5 bases respectively, with 13 bases between them. The CDR3 is 14 amino acids. Germline values: CDR1 MGHDK, CDR2 SYGVNS. CDR3 DNA sequence: TGTGCCAGCAGTGATCGCGAGGGATGGGAGACCCAGTACTTC. It specifies CASSDREGWETQYF.

Concerning this clone: Mismatch with germline at one junction end may stem from a read error. The V call is TRBV19, the J call TRBJ2-1; D is unresolved. The length of the CDR3 is 13 residues. Germline CDR1 and CDR2: LNHDA and SQIVND (reference sequence). The CDR3 coding sequence is TGTGCCAGTAGTATAGACTCCGACAATGAGCAGTTCTTC. Protein sequence: CASSIDSDNEQFF.

J is TRBJ2-7 and V is TRBV7-2, with D unresolved. Trimming shortened V by 5 bases and J by 2 bases, and 10 bases separated the two germline ends. This CDR3 spans 13 amino acids. Germline CDR1 and CDR2: SGHTA and FQGNSA. CDR3 amino acids: CASSRSLTYEQYF. In DNA form, the CDR3 reads TGTGCCAGCAGCCGATCCCTTACCTACGAGCAGTACTTC.

V gene TRBV6-6 combines with J gene TRBJ2-7; 15 nucleotides match TRBD2. V lost 5 bases and J lost 7; bases outside the gene matches: 9. Per germline, CDR1 MNHNY and CDR2 SVGAGI (reference sequence). This CDR3 contains 16 residues. The CDR3: CASSKGGLAGGYEQYF. The CDR3 DNA follows: TGTGCCAGCAGTAAAGGGGGACTAGCGGGGGGTTATGAGCAGTACTTC.

This chain joins TRBV20-1 and TRBJ2-7, with D unresolved. CDR1 and CDR2 (germline): DFQATT, SNEGSKA (reference sequence). CDR3 length equals 11 residues. CDR3 residues: CITTSPYEQYF. The CDR3 coding sequence is TGCATTACGACCTCTCCCTACGAGCAGTACTTC.

As regards this clone: This sample also contains other DNA sequences that code for the same CDR3. V and J are TRBV5-6 and TRBJ2-7; D not resolved. CDR3 size: 13 residues. V lost 0 bases to trimming and J lost 1 base, with 5 bases between them. Germline assignment: CDR1 SGHDT and CDR2 YYEEEE. CDR3 DNA sequence: TGTGCCAGCAGCTTGGGCCGGTCCTACGAGCAGTACTTC. Translating gives CASSLGRSYEQYF.

This sequence joins TRBV14 and TRBJ2-1; 9 bases map to TRBD2. CDR1 is SGHDN, CDR2 FVKESK, per germline. The length of the CDR3 is 14 residues. Germline trimming cut 4 bases from V and 4 bases from J; bases unmatched to any gene: 2. The CDR3: CASSRGRAYNEQFF. CDR3 DNA: TGTGCCAGCAGCCGCGGGAGGGCTTACAATGAGCAGTTCTTC.

The chain combines TRBV4-2 with TRBJ2-3, with TRBD2 identical over 7 bases. The V gene's germline CDR1 is LGHNA and CDR2 YNFKEQ. The J segment lost 0 bases and the V segment lost 6 bases, leaving 3 bases of the junction unmatched. This CDR3 is built from 14 residues. The CDR3 reads CASSTSASTDTQYF. CDR3 bases: TGTGCCAGCAGTACTAGCGCTAGCACAGATACGCAGTATTTT.

In nucleotides, the CDR3 is TGTGCCAGCAGTTTATCGGGGACCTTCTACAATGAGCAGTTCTTC. Its translation is CASSLSGTFYNEQFF. The chain carries TRBV27 and TRBJ2-1; D is perhaps TRBD1 or TRBD2 (5 bases each). In germline, CDR1 is MNHEY, CDR2 SMNVEV (reference sequence). The CDR3 totals 15 residues. Trimming took 0 bases from V and 3 from J, leaving 9 bases between them.

The rearrangement links TRBV27 to TRBJ2-7; possible D gene TRBD2, 6 bases. Trimming stripped 2 bases from V and 4 bases from J, with 15 bases between. This CDR3 has 15 residues. CDR1 and CDR2 (germline): MNHEY, SMNVEV (reference sequence). Here the CDR3 DNA reads TGTGCCAGCAGTTTAGAAGGAGGGCCCTCGTACGAGCAGTACTTC. Protein: CASSLEGGPSYEQYF.

The rearrangement links TRBV25-1 to TRBJ2-1; a possible D gene is TRBD2 (5 bases). The CDR3 sequence is 14 residues long. Per germline, CDR1 MGHDK and CDR2 SYGVNS. V was clipped by 3 bases and J by 7 bases, with 13 bases between them. The CDR3 region has the DNA TGTGCCAGCAGTGATCCATGGGAGATGAATGAGCAGTTCTTC. Its protein product is CASSDPWEMNEQFF.

The chain uses TRBV4-3 and TRBJ2-7; D uncertain. This CDR3 has 17 amino acids. Per germline, CDR1 LGHNA and CDR2 YSLEER. Trimming left V 0 bases short and J 2 bases short, with 17 bases between. The CDR3 bases are TGCGCCAGCAGCCAAGACTTACCCCAGGCTGGCCCCTACGAGCAGTACTTC. Its protein is CASSQDLPQAGPYEQYF.

This chain links TRBV4-3 with TRBJ2-2; D not resolved. The V end lost 1 base, the J end lost 5 bases, and 11 bases lay between the germline ends. The CDR3 extends over 15 amino acids. Germline-derived CDR1 and CDR2 are LGHNA and YSLEER. DNA for the CDR3: TGCGCCAGCAGCCAAGGGTTAGGAGTGACCGGGGAGCTGTTTTTT. Translation gives CASSQGLGVTGELFF.

This rearrangement joins TRBV5-6 to TRBJ1-4; D may be TRBD1 (5 bases). Germline CDR1 and CDR2: SGHDT and YYEEEE. Between the trimmed V and J ends, which lost 1 base and 0 bases, there was a span of 10 bases. This CDR3 is 16 amino acids long. The CDR3: CASSLRTGSTNEKLFF. In DNA form, the CDR3 reads TGTGCCAGCAGCTTGCGAACAGGCTCAACTAATGAAAAACTGTTTTTT.

The gene calls are TRBV4-2 and TRBJ1-2; 7 bases fit TRBD1. The germline V gene has CDR1 LGHNA and CDR2 YNFKEQ. The J segment lost 0 bases and the V segment lost 1 base, leaving 14 bases of the junction unmatched. This CDR3 is 19 amino acids long. The CDR3, as DNA: TGTGCCAGCAGCCAAGCCGTAGCAGGGGGGGTGGGTGCTAACTATGGCTACACCTTC. Its translation: CASSQAVAGGVGANYGYTF.

This chain uses TRBV9 with TRBJ2-3; 7 positions match TRBD2. The germline V gene has CDR1 SGDLS and CDR2 YYNGEE. This CDR3 has 16 amino acids. With 4 bases clipped from V and 0 bases from J, the junction kept 8 bases outside the gene matches. The CDR3 DNA is TGTGCCAGCAGCCCGCGGGGTAGCGGGAGCACAGATACGCAGTATTTT. As protein: CASSPRGSGSTDTQYF.

The gene calls are TRBV7-2 and TRBJ2-2, with TRBD2 matching 11 bases. V lost 5 bases to trimming and J lost 5 bases; unmatched junction nucleotides: 4. Per germline, CDR1 SGHTA and CDR2 FQGNSA. The CDR3 totals 15 residues. The CDR3 DNA follows: TGTGCCAGCAGCCCTAGCGGGAGGAGTACCGGGGAGCTGTTTTTT. Its translation is CASSPSGRSTGELFF.

The chain uses TRBV28 and TRBJ2-1; D gene uncertain. Germline V gives CDR1 MDHEN, CDR2 SYDVKM. This CDR3 region has 13 residues. V was pared by 7 bases and J by 0 bases, with 7 bases between. DNA for the CDR3: TGTGCCAGCAACCCAGGCTCCTACAATGAGCAGTTCTTC. It codes for CASNPGSYNEQFF.